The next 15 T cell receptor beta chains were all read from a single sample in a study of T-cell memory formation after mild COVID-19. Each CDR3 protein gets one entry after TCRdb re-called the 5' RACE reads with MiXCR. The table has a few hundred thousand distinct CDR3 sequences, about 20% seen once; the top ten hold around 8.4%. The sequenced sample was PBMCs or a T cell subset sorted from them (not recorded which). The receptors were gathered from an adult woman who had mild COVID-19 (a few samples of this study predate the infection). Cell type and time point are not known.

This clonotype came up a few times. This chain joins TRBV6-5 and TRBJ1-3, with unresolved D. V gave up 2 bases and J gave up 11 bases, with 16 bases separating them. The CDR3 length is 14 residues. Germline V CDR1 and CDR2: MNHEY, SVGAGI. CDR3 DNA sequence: TGTGCCAGCAGTTACGGTGGCGGAGGAAGGGCCATATATTTT. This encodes CASSYGGGGRAIYF.

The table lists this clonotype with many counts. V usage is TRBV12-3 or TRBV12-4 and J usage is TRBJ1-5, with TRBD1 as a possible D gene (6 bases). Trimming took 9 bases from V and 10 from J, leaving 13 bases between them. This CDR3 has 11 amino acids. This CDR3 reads CASTETGPQHF. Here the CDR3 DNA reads TGTGCCAGTACTGAGACAGGCCCCCAGCATTTT.

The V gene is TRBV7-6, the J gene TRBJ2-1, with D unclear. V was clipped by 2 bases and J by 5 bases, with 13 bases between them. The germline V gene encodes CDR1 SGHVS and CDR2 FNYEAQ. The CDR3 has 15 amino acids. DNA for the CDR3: TGTGCCAGCAGCTTAATAGGTGGCAGAGACAATGAGCAGTTCTTC. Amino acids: CASSLIGGRDNEQFF.

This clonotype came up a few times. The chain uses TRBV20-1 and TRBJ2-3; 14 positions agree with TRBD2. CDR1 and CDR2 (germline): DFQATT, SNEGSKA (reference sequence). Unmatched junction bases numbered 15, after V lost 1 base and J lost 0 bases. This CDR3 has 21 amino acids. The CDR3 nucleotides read TGCAGTGCTAGAGGTGATGGGACTAGCGGGAGTCCACCTCGTAGCACAGATACGCAGTATTTT. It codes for CSARGDGTSGSPPRSTDTQYF.

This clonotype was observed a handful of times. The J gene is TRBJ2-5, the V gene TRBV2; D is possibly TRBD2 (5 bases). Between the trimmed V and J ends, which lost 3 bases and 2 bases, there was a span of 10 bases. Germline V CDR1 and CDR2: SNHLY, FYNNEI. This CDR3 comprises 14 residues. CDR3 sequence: CASSEGATQETQYF. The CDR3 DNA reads TGTGCCAGCAGTGAGGGAGCTACACAAGAGACCCAGTACTTC.

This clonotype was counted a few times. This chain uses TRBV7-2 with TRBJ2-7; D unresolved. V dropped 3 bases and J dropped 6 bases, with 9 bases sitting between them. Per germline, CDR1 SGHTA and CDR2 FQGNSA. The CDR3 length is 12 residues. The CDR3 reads CASSFLASEQYF. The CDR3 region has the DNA TGTGCCAGCAGCTTTCTTGCGTCCGAGCAGTACTTC. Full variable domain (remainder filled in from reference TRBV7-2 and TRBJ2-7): GAGVSQSPSNKVTEKGKDVELRCDPISGHTALYWYRQSLGQGLEFLIYFQGNSAPDKSGLPSDRFSAERTGGSVSTLTIQRTQQEDSAVYLCASSFLASEQYFGPGTRLTVT.

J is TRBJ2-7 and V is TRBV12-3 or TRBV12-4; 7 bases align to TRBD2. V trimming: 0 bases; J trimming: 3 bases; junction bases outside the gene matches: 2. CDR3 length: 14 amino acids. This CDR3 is CASSLAGGHYEQYF. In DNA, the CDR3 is TGTGCCAGCAGTTTAGCGGGAGGGCACTACGAGCAGTACTTC.

CDR3 protein: CASSPTSSETQYF. The CDR3, as DNA: TGCGCCAGCAGCCCGACTAGTAGTGAGACCCAGTACTTC. J is TRBJ2-5 and V is TRBV5-1, with a weak D call TRBD2 (6 bases). With 4 bases removed from V and 5 bases from J, the gap between germline ends came to 12 bases. Germline-derived CDR1 and CDR2 are SGHRS and YFSETQ. The CDR3 runs to 13 residues.

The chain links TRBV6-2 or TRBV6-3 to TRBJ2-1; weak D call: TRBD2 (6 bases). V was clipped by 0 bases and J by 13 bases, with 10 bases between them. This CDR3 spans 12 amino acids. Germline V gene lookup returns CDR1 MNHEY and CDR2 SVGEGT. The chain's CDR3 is CASSYSGTFQFF. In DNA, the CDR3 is TGTGCCAGCAGTTACTCCGGGACTTTCCAGTTCTTC.

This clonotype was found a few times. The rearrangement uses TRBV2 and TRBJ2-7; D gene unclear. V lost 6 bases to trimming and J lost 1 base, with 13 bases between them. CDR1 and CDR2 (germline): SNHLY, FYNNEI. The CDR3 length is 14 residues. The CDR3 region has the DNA TGTGCCAGCAGAGAAATCGGCGGATCCTACGAGCAGTACTTC. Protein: CASREIGGSYEQYF. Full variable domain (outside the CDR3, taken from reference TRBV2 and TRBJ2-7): EPEVTQTPSHQVTQMGQEVILRCVPISNHLYFYWYRQILGQKVEFLVSFYNNEISEKSEIFDDQFSVERPDGSNFTLKIRSTKLEDSAMYFCASREIGGSYEQYFGPGTRLTVT.

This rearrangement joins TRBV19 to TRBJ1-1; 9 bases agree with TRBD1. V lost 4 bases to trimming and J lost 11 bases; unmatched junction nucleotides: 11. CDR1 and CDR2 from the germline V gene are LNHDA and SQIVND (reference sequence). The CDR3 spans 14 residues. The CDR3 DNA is TGTGCCAGTAGTACCTTCCGGGACAGGGAGATGGCTTTCTTT. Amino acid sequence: CASSTFRDREMAFF.

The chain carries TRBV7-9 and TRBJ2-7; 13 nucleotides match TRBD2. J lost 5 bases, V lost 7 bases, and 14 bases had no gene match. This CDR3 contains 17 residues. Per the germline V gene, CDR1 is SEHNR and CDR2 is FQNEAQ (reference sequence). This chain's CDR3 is CASTPALTSGRAHEQYF. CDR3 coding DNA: TGTGCCAGCACCCCAGCCCTAACTAGCGGGAGGGCCCACGAGCAGTACTTC.

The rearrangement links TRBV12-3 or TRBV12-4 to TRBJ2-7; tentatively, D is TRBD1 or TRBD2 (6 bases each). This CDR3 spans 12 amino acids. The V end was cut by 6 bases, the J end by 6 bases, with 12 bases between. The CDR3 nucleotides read TGTGCCAGCAGCGCCGGGGGCGGCGAGCAGTACTTC. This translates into CASSAGGGEQYF.

The CDR3 is CASSLVVARDEKLFF. CDR3 sequence (DNA): TGTGCCAGCAGCTTAGTAGTGGCGCGGGATGAAAAACTGTTTTTT. The chain uses TRBV7-9 and TRBJ1-4, with D hard to call. The CDR3 sequence is 15 residues long. V gave up 1 base and J gave up 6 bases, with 12 bases separating them. Germline V CDR1 and CDR2: SEHNR, FQNEAQ (reference sequence).

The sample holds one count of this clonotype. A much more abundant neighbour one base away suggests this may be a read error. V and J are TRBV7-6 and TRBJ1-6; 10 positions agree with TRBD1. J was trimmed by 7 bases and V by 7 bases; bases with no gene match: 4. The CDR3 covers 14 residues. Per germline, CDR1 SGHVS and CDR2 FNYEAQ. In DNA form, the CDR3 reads TGTGCCAGCACCCTGGGACAGGGGAATTCACCCCTCCACTTT. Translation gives CASTLGQGNSPLHF.